These 18 T cell receptor beta chains were all obtained from the same sample, sequenced in a study of T cells in localized non-small cell lung cancer. Sequencing used immunoSEQ multiplex PCR; TCRdb keeps in-frame clones, though not all of them. Among roughly 40,000 clones listed, 70% to 90% were seen once. This specimen consisted of peripheral blood, obtained before any cancer treatment. The receptor source for this set is a man aged 18 to 50 with stage I lung adenocarcinoma.

The count of this clone is one. The chain employs TRBV5-1 and TRBJ2-5; perhaps TRBD1 as D (6 bases). This CDR3 region has 15 residues. Germline V gives CDR1 SGHRS, CDR2 YFSETQ. V was pared by 4 bases and J by 3 bases, with 16 bases between. The CDR3 loop is CASSLTGTSKETQYF. The DNA for the CDR3 is TGCGCCAGCAGCCTTACCGGGACAAGCAAAGAGACCCAGTACTTC.

This chain links TRBV29-1 with TRBJ1-1; D not certain. This CDR3 contains 13 residues. V was pared by 1 base and J by 0 bases, with 6 bases between. The germline V gene has CDR1 SQVTM and CDR2 ANQGSEA. DNA of the CDR3: TGCAGCGTTGAAGTTCAATTGAACACTGAAGCTTTCTTT. It translates to CSVEVQLNTEAFF. The full variable domain, its missing parts supplied by reference TRBV29-1 and TRBJ1-1, is SAVISQKPSRDICQRGTSLTIQCQVDSQVTMMFWYRQQPGQSLTLIATANQGSEATYESGFVIDKFPISRPNLTFSTLTVSNMSPEDSSIYLCSVEVQLNTEAFFGQGTRLTVV.

The chain joins TRBV28 to TRBJ1-4; D may be TRBD1 (6 bases). Trimming took 6 bases from V and 8 from J, leaving 16 bases between them. The CDR3 is 14 amino acids. Germline CDR1 reads MDHEN; CDR2 reads SYDVKM. CDR3 sequence (DNA): TGTGCCAGCAGCCTACAGGGCGTGGGGGAAAAACTGTTTTTT. It specifies CASSLQGVGEKLFF.

This clone was found a few times. V and J are TRBV7-2 and TRBJ2-7, with 8 nucleotides matching TRBD1. Per germline, CDR1 SGHTA and CDR2 FQGNSA. The CDR3 is made up of 15 amino acids. V gave up 3 bases and J gave up 3 bases; unmatched junction bases: 7. In DNA form, the CDR3 reads TGTGCCAGCAGCTTTAGGACAGGGTCCCTCTACGAGCAGTACTTC. Residues: CASSFRTGSLYEQYF.

This chain joins TRBV7-9 and TRBJ1-1, with D perhaps TRBD1 (5 bases). V was shortened by 4 bases and J by 3 bases, with 15 bases between the two germline ends. CDR3 length equals 15 residues. The germline V gene has CDR1 SEHNR and CDR2 FQNEAQ (reference sequence). The CDR3, as DNA: TGTGCCAGCAGCTCGGGACTTCCTCGAGACACTGAAGCTTTCTTT. Residues: CASSSGLPRDTEAFF.

The chain combines TRBV2 with TRBJ2-7; TRBD2 matches 8 bases. The CDR3 sequence is 13 residues long. The junction had 7 bases not matched to a gene; V was cut back by 5 bases and J by 7 bases. Per germline, CDR1 SNHLY and CDR2 FYNNEI. The CDR3, as DNA: TGTGCCAGCAGTACCGGGACTAGTGTAGAGCAGTACTTC. It translates to CASSTGTSVEQYF.

This clone showed up just a few times. The V gene is TRBV29-1, the J gene TRBJ2-7, with 8 bases fitting TRBD1. CDR1 is SQVTM, CDR2 ANQGSEA, per germline. The length of the CDR3 is 12 residues. V trimming: 3 bases; J trimming: 6 bases; junction bases outside the gene matches: 4. The DNA of the CDR3 is TGCAGCGTTGATGACAGGGGTTCCGAGCAGTACTTC. It yields the protein CSVDDRGSEQYF.

The chain has TRBV6-5 and TRBJ1-2; D perhaps matches TRBD1 (6 bases). This CDR3 has 13 amino acids. Trimming took off 6 bases at V and 2 bases at J, with 10 bases between the two ends. Germline CDR1 is MNHEY and CDR2 is SVGAGI. CDR3 sequence (DNA): TGTGCCAGCAGATATACAGGGAACTATGGCTACACCTTC. The encoded protein is CASRYTGNYGYTF.

The V call is TRBV19, the J call TRBJ2-5, with D perhaps matching TRBD1 or TRBD2 (5 bases each). The CDR3 runs 13 residues. V gave up 5 bases and J gave up 4 bases, with 11 bases separating them. Germline V gene sequence: CDR1 LNHDA, CDR2 SQIVND (reference sequence). CDR3 region: CASSHMRGETQYF. The DNA of the CDR3 is TGTGCCAGTAGTCATATGAGGGGAGAGACCCAGTACTTC.

V and J are TRBV7-2 and TRBJ2-3, with 8 bases that match TRBD2. The CDR3 consists of 16 residues. Germline CDR1 SGHTA, CDR2 FQGNSA. V trimming: 6 bases; J trimming: 0 bases; junction bases outside the gene matches: 8. Here the CDR3 reads CASSMIAGSSTDTQYF. The CDR3 DNA follows: TGTGCCAGCAGTATGATAGCGGGGTCTAGCACAGATACGCAGTATTTT.

The chain is built from TRBV28 and TRBJ2-1, with D uncertain. V lost 3 bases, J lost 7 bases, and 7 bases lay in between. CDR3 length: 12 amino acids. Germline V gene sequence: CDR1 MDHEN, CDR2 SYDVKM. The CDR3 nucleotides are TGTGCCAGCAGTTTGGTCCCGAATGAGCAGTTCTTC. It is translated as CASSLVPNEQFF.

The rearrangement links TRBV19 to TRBJ2-2, with 12 bases that match TRBD2. The CDR3 runs to 16 residues. Unmatched junction bases numbered 5, after V lost 3 bases and J lost 6 bases. Germline V gene lookup returns CDR1 LNHDA and CDR2 SQIVND (reference sequence). CDR3 loop: CASSMEGLAGPGELFF. CDR3 nucleotide sequence: TGTGCCAGTAGTATGGAGGGACTAGCGGGCCCCGGGGAGCTGTTTTTT.

The chain is built from TRBV30 and TRBJ1-2; D not resolved. CDR1 and CDR2 (germline): GTSNPN, SVGIG (reference sequence). The CDR3 has 14 amino acids. The ends were cut back, 0 bases at V and 1 base at J, with 9 bases in the middle. CDR3 coding DNA: TGTGCCTGGAGTGTACTCAACGGTAACTATGGCTACACCTTC. It specifies CAWSVLNGNYGYTF.

This chain joins TRBV5-4 and TRBJ2-5; no firm D call. Germline lookup yields CDR1 SGHNT and CDR2 YYREEE (reference sequence). V lost 0 bases and J lost 3, with 12 bases in between. The CDR3 runs 15 residues. CDR3 DNA: TGTGCCAGCAGCTTGGTACCAAGGGCCGAAGAGACCCAGTACTTC. It yields the protein CASSLVPRAEETQYF.

V and J are TRBV7-2 and TRBJ1-1; D is perhaps TRBD1 (5 bases). CDR1 is SGHTA and CDR2 is FQGNSA in the germline V gene. CDR3 length equals 13 residues. V was trimmed by 2 bases and J by 4 bases, leaving 8 bases between them. CDR3 bases: TGTGCCAGCAGCTTATCACAGGCCACTGAAGCTTTCTTT. It specifies CASSLSQATEAFF.

The gene calls are TRBV6-6 and TRBJ1-2; the match to TRBD1 covers 7 bases. CDR1 and CDR2 from the germline V gene are MNHNY and SVGAGI (reference sequence). J gave up 13 bases and V 1 base, and 12 bases lay outside the gene matches. This CDR3 spans 14 amino acids. The CDR3 sequence is CASSYYPREGAGTF. The CDR3 DNA reads TGTGCCAGCAGTTACTACCCTCGAGAGGGGGCCGGCACCTTC.

The chain uses TRBV7-8 and TRBJ1-2; possibly TRBD1 for D (6 bases). The CDR3 has 15 amino acids. CDR1 and CDR2 (germline): SGHVS, FQNEAQ. V lost 1 base to trimming and J lost 4 bases, with 13 bases between them. The CDR3 is CASSLESRGFYGYTF. CDR3 bases: TGTGCCAGCAGCTTAGAGTCCAGGGGATTCTATGGCTACACCTTC.

The J gene is TRBJ2-2, the V gene TRBV7-2; unclear D gene. This CDR3 comprises 13 residues. Deletions cut 3 bases from V and 4 bases from J, with 6 bases between. The germline gives CDR1 SGHTA, CDR2 FQGNSA. The CDR3 spells CASSFSGTGELFF. The CDR3 DNA follows: TGTGCCAGCAGCTTCTCAGGCACCGGGGAGCTGTTTTTT.